This TCR beta chain was documented in a study of T-cell memory formation after mild COVID-19. Overall study: The study found TCR clusters largely donor specific. The study, taken as a whole, reports: Mostly located in CM and EM were contracting CD4+ clones, with contracting CD8+ clones located in EMRA.

Details on this clonotype: Its antigen is undetermined.

MiXCR, run by TCRdb on the 5' RACE reads, gives a single entry per CDR3 protein. This table has roughly 170,000 distinct CDR3 sequences, about a fifth appearing once. The CDR3 extends over 16 amino acids. The germline V and J ends were trimmed by 2 bases and 2 bases, with 15 bases remaining between them. Germline loops: CDR1 SGHDT, CDR2 YYEEEE. This sequence joins TRBV5-6 and TRBJ2-3, with a tentative D call TRBD2 (5 bases). This clonotype was obtained from a man between 18 and 35 years old who had mild COVID-19 (a few samples of this study predate the infection). Cell type and time point are not known. Sequenced: PBMCs or a T cell subset sorted from them (not recorded which). DNA of the CDR3: TGTGCCAGCAGCTTCGGGATCTCGCTTTACACAGATACGCAGTATTTT. Encoded protein: CASSFGISLYTDTQYF.